The sequence of this T cell receptor beta chain was determined in a study of CD8 T cells in Susac syndrome. Study information: Susac syndrome patients were untreated, on corticosteroids with some adding intravenous immunoglobulin, or on intravenous immunoglobulin only.

Concerning this clonotype: What it binds is unknown.

Whole-study results and caveats: The TCR sequencing and HLA analysis in the study involved a relatively small number of individuals, as the study acknowledged.

Random hexamers were used to reverse transcribe an amount of about 0.45 to 1 ug RNA. Amplification of TCR beta CDR3 used immunoSEQ multiplex PCR across 54 Vbeta and 13 Jbeta. One entry per CDR3 protein, called by TCRdb with MiXCR from the immunoSEQ multiplex PCR reads. The profile covers about 190,000 distinct CDR3 sequences, with about 95% appearing a single time and approximately 0.16% taken by the ten largest. The germline gives CDR1 SGHRS, CDR2 YFSETQ. V was pared by 1 base and J by 4 bases, with 9 bases between. There are 15 residues in the CDR3. The material sequenced was CD8+ T cells from PBMCs. V usage is TRBV5-1 and J usage is TRBJ2-6; no clear D gene. The TCR sequence derives from a human donor with Susac syndrome. CDR3 region: CASSLIVSGANVLTF. DNA for the CDR3: TGCGCCAGCAGCTTGATTGTCTCCGGGGCCAACGTCCTGACTTTC. Supplemented by reference TRBV5-1 and TRBJ2-6, the full variable domain reads KAGVTQTPRYLIKTRGQQVTLSCSPISGHRSVSWYQQTPGQGLQFLFEYFSETQRNKGNFPGRFSGRQFSNSRSEMNVSTLELGDSALYLCASSLIVSGANVLTFGAGSRLTVL.